A selection of T cell receptor beta chains follows, all from one sample in a study of blood T cell repertoires in COVID-19. Generated by immunoSEQ multiplex PCR, the TCRdb table keeps only in-frame clones and is missing some. The sample lists 200,000 to 250,000 clones; roughly nine tenths were seen once. The specimen was PBMCs or T cells enriched from blood (not recorded which). The receptors originated from a woman in her fifties or sixties in a cohort exposed to, infected with or recovered from COVID-19 (not recorded which). The CDR3 runs from the conserved cysteine through the conserved F or W. The order of the fields is D gene, V gene, CDR3 length, J gene, clone size, CDR3 DNA, CDR3 protein. D genes are given only for firm matches. Size is omitted from some rows. Given values are once, few, many or a class for expanded clones.

.	TRBV3-1/TRBV3-2	14	TRBJ2-5	.	TGTGCCAGCAGCCAGCGGACATCCCAAGAGACCCAGTACTTC	CASSQRTSQETQYF
.	TRBV19	15	TRBJ1-1	.	TGTGCCAGTGCCTCCCGGGAGGGGCTCCCCACTGAAGCTTTCTTT	CASASREGLPTEAFF
.	TRBV7-2	14	TRBJ2-3	.	TGTGCCAGCAGCAGGGCGGGCTTTCCAGATACGCAGTATTTT	CASSRAGFPDTQYF
.	TRBV28	12	TRBJ1-2	.	TGTGCCAGCAGTTTGGCGGGCTATGGCTACACCTTC	CASSLAGYGYTF
TRBD2	TRBV7-2	14	TRBJ2-1	.	TGTGCCAGCAGCTTTCCCAGGACTAGCAGGGAGCAGTTCTTC	CASSFPRTSREQFF
.	TRBV23-1	19	TRBJ1-5	.	TGCGCCAGCAGTCAACCCAGGCTCTTCTACGGATCGGCTGGTCAGCCCCAGCATTTT	CASSQPRLFYGSAGQPQHF
.	TRBV2	14	TRBJ1-6	.	TGTGCCAGCAGACTCCTCGCCTATAATTCACCCCTCCACTTT	CASRLLAYNSPLHF
TRBD1	TRBV5-5	14	TRBJ1-2	.	TGTGCCAGCAGCTTATGGGACAGTCCTAGGTCTTACACCTTC	CASSLWDSPRSYTF
TRBD1	TRBV12-3/TRBV12-4	13	TRBJ1-2	once	TGTGCCAGCAGACTGGGACAGGGTTTTGGCTACACCTTC	CASRLGQGFGYTF
TRBD2	TRBV5-1	15	TRBJ2-5	.	TGCGCCAGCAGTCGGCTAGCGGGCAACCAAGAGACCCAGTACTTC	CASSRLAGNQETQYF
.	TRBV30	15	TRBJ1-6	few	TGTGCCTGGAGTGGACGGGGACACCAATATTCACCCCTCCACTTT	CAWSGRGHQYSPLHF
TRBD1	TRBV7-2	14	TRBJ2-5	.	TGTGCCAGCAGCTGGGACAGGGGAATAGAGACCCAGTACTTC	CASSWDRGIETQYF
.	TRBV4-3	14	TRBJ2-1	.	TGCGCCAGCAGCCGTGGCGAGGGTCGGAATGAGCAGTTCTTC	CASSRGEGRNEQFF
.	TRBV9	15	TRBJ2-2	.	TGTGCCAGCAGCGCCGATTACAGAGACACCGGGGAGCTGTTTTTT	CASSADYRDTGELFF
.	TRBV5-1	14	TRBJ2-1	.	TGCGCCAGCAGCTTGCGATCGGGTTTCAATGAGCAGTTCTTC	CASSLRSGFNEQFF
.	TRBV3-1/TRBV3-2	16	TRBJ1-3	.	TGTGCCACCCCCCTGGGAGACGAACACTCTGGAAACACCATATATTTT	CATPLGDEHSGNTIYF
TRBD1	TRBV18	15	TRBJ1-1	.	TGTGCCAGCTCACCACCGGACAGGGGTGGGACTGAAGCTTTCTTT	CASSPPDRGGTEAFF
.	TRBV10-3	13	TRBJ1-1	.	TGTGCCATCAGTGAGTTAGGCGGCACTGAAGCTTTCTTT	CAISELGGTEAFF
.	TRBV5-1	13	TRBJ1-1	once	TGCGCCAGCAGCAGGAATCCGGAGGGTGAAGCTTTCTTT	CASSRNPEGEAFF
.	TRBV19	14	TRBJ1-4	.	TGTGCCAGTAGGGGAGGTGCAACTAATGAAAAACTGTTTTTT	CASRGGATNEKLFF
TRBD2	TRBV6-2/TRBV6-3	14	TRBJ2-4	.	TGTGCCAGCAGTTACGATGCTAGCGGGGCTGGACAGTACTTC	CASSYDASGAGQYF
TRBD1	TRBV27	14	TRBJ1-6	.	TGTGCCAGCAGTTTGGGGACAGGGGTCTCACCCCTCCACTTT	CASSLGTGVSPLHF
.	TRBV27	12	TRBJ2-1	once	TGTGCCAGCAGTTTAGGGGGGACGGAGCAGTTCTTC	CASSLGGTEQFF
.	TRBV7-9	15	TRBJ1-1	.	TGTGCCAGCAGCTTATCGCGGTTACAGGGCACTGAAGCTTTCTTT	CASSLSRLQGTEAFF
.	TRBV7-8	16	TRBJ1-6	.	TGTGCCAGCAGCTTATCGAGGGCCCGAGGAGGCTCACCCCTCCACTTT	CASSLSRARGGSPLHF
.	TRBV4-1	15	TRBJ1-3	.	TGCGCCAGCAGCCCCGCGGGGGCTTCCGGAAACACCATATATTTT	CASSPAGASGNTIYF
TRBD1	TRBV5-1	15	TRBJ2-3	.	TGCGCCAGCAGCGCGGACAGGGCCGACACAGATACGCAGTATTTT	CASSADRADTDTQYF
.	TRBV7-2	14	TRBJ2-7	.	TGTGCCAGCACCCCTGGAGGGGGGGCTCACGAGCAGTACTTC	CASTPGGGAHEQYF
.	TRBV15	14	TRBJ2-4	.	TGTGCCACCAGCCAACTACTAGCCAAAAACATTCAGTACTTC	CATSQLLAKNIQYF
.	TRBV4-1	16	TRBJ1-2	.	TGCGCCAGCAGCCAAGCCTTGACGGAGGTTAGCTATGGCTACACCTTC	CASSQALTEVSYGYTF
.	TRBV6-2/TRBV6-3	16	TRBJ2-3	.	TGTGCCAGCAGCCACCTAGGGGGAAGAATCACAGATACGCAGTATTTT	CASSHLGGRITDTQYF
.	TRBV6-5	14	TRBJ1-1	.	TGTGCCAGCAGACGACAGGAAAGGAACACTGAAGCTTTCTTT	CASRRQERNTEAFF
.	TRBV5-4	12	TRBJ2-7	.	TGTGCCAGCAGCTTCGGGGAGTACGAGCAGTACTTC	CASSFGEYEQYF
.	TRBV11-2	15	TRBJ2-1	.	TGTGCCAGCAGCCCCATCAGCGAGGACTACAATGAGCAGTTCTTC	CASSPISEDYNEQFF
TRBD1	TRBV4-1	15	TRBJ1-5	.	TGCGCCAGCAGCCACCCGGACAGGCCCGGAAAGCCCCAGCATTTT	CASSHPDRPGKPQHF
.	TRBV4-3	15	TRBJ2-2	.	TGCGCCAGCAGCCAAGCTCCACGGGACACCGGGGAGCTGTTTTTT	CASSQAPRDTGELFF
.	TRBV11-2	16	TRBJ2-1	once	TGTGCCAGCAGCGCCCGACAGGACCGCTCCTACAATGAGCAGTTCTTC	CASSARQDRSYNEQFF
.	TRBV5-4	15	TRBJ2-1	.	TGTGCCAGCAGCACCAGAGCTGGAGAATACAATGAGCAGTTCTTC	CASSTRAGEYNEQFF
.	TRBV4-2	16	TRBJ2-1	.	TGTGCCAGCAGCCAAGTAATTGTGGGGGGGCTCAATGAGCAGTTCTTC	CASSQVIVGGLNEQFF
.	TRBV7-3	13	TRBJ2-7	.	TGTGCCAGCAGCTTAACGCCCCCCAGTGTGCAGTACTTC	CASSLTPPSVQYF
.	TRBV30	13	TRBJ2-7	.	TGTGCCTCCCTAAACAGGGAAAAGCACGAGCAGTACTTC	CASLNREKHEQYF
.	TRBV3-1/TRBV3-2	13	TRBJ2-1	.	TGTGCCAGCAGCCAGTCTAGTTGGAATGAGCAGTTCTTC	CASSQSSWNEQFF
TRBD1	TRBV5-1	15	TRBJ1-2	many	TGCGCCAGCAGCTCCGAACCAGGGACAGCCTATGGCTACACCTTC	CASSSEPGTAYGYTF
.	TRBV19	14	TRBJ1-2	once	TGTGCCAGTAGCCGCCTAGACTCCCGGTATGGCTACACCTTC	CASSRLDSRYGYTF
TRBD2	TRBV9	16	TRBJ2-3	.	TGTGCCAGCAGCGTTCACCTGACTAGCCCCACAGATACGCAGTATTTT	CASSVHLTSPTDTQYF
TRBD1	TRBV2	14	TRBJ2-2	.	TGTGCCAGCGGGACAGGGGCGAACACCGGGGAGCTGTTTTTT	CASGTGANTGELFF
.	TRBV23-1	17	TRBJ1-1	.	TGCGCCAGCAGCCCAAGTAGGGCACCTCGTAGGGGCACTGAAGCTTTCTTT	CASSPSRAPRRGTEAFF
TRBD1	TRBV12-5	12	TRBJ2-2	.	TGTGCTAGTACCAGGGGGCCCGGGGAGCTGTTTTTT	CASTRGPGELFF
.	TRBV7-8	17	TRBJ2-2	.	TGTGCCAGCAGCTTAAGCTCTAGCAGGCGGGGCAGCGGGGAGCTGTTTTTT	CASSLSSSRRGSGELFF
.	TRBV18	15	TRBJ2-6	.	TGTGCCAGCTCACCAGTAGCGCTTGGGGCCAACGTCCTGACTTTC	CASSPVALGANVLTF
TRBD1	TRBV5-1	14	TRBJ2-7	.	TGCGCCAGCAGCCTGAGCACAGGGGGTTACGAGCAGTACTTC	CASSLSTGGYEQYF
TRBD2	TRBV19	15	TRBJ2-2	.	TGTGCCAGTAGGCTGGCTAGCGGGGTCACCGGGGAGCTGTTTTTT	CASRLASGVTGELFF
TRBD2	TRBV7-6	16	TRBJ2-1	.	TGTGCCAGCAGCCCTATGACTAGCGGGGGTTTAAATGAGCAGTTCTTC	CASSPMTSGGLNEQFF